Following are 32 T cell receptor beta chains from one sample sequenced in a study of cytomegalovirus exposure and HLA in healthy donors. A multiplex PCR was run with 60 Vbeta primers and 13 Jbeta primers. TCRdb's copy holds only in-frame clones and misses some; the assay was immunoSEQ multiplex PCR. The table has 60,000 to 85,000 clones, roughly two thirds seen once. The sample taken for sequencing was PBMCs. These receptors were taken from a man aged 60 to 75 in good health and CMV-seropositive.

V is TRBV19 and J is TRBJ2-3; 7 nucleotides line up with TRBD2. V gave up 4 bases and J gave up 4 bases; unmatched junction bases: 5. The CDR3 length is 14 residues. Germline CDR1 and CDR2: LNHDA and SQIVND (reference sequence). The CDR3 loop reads CASSSAGVPDTQYF. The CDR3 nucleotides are TGTGCCAGTAGTAGTGCGGGAGTGCCAGATACGCAGTATTTT.

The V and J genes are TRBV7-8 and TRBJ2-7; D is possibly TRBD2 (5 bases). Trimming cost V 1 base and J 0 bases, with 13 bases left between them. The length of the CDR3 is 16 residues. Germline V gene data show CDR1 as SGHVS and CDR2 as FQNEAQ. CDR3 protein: CASSLDRTGSSYEQYF. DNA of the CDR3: TGTGCCAGCAGCTTAGATAGGACTGGGAGCTCCTACGAGCAGTACTTC.

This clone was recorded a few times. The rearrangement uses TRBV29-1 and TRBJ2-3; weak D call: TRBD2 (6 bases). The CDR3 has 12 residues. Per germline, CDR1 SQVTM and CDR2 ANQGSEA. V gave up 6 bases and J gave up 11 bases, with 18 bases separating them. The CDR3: CSVITRGGVQYF. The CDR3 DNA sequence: TGCAGCGTGATCACAAGGGGCGGGGTGCAGTATTTT.

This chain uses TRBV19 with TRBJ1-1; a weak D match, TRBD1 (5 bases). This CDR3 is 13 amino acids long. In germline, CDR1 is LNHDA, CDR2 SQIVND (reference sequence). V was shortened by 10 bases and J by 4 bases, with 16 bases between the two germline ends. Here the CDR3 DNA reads TGTGCCATCCGGGCACCCGGGGGCACTGAAGCTTTCTTT. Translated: CAIRAPGGTEAFF.

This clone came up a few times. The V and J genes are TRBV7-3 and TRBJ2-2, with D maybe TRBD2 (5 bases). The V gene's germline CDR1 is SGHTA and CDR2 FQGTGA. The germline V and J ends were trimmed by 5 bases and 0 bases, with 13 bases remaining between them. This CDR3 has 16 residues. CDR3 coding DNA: TGTGCCAGCAGCGAGGGCGAGAGAGCGAACACCGGGGAGCTGTTTTTT. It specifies CASSEGERANTGELFF. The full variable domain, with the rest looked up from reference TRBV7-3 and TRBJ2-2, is GAGVSQTPSNKVTEKGKYVELRCDPISGHTALYWYRQSLGQGPEFLIYFQGTGAADDSGLPNDRFFAVRPEGSVSTLKIQRTERGDSAVYLCASSEGERANTGELFFGEGSRLTVL.

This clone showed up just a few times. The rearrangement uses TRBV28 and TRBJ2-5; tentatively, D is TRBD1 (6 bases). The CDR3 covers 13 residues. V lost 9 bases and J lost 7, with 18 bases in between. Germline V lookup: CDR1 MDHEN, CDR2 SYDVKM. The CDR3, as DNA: TGTGCCAGTCTCAGGGGCTTGAAGGGGACCCAGTACTTC. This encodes CASLRGLKGTQYF.

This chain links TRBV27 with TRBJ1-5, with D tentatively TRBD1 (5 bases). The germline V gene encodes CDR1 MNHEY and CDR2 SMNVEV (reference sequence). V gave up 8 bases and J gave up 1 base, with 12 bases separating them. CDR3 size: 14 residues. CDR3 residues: CASGRGESNQPQHF. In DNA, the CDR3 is TGTGCCAGCGGCCGGGGGGAAAGCAATCAGCCCCAGCATTTT.

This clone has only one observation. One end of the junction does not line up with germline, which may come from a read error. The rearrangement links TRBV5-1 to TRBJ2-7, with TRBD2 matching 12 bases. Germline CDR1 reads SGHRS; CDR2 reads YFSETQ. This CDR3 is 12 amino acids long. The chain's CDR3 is CASSCPGTSGPF. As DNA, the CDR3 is TGCGCCAGCAGCTGTCCCGGGACTAGCGGGCCCTTC.

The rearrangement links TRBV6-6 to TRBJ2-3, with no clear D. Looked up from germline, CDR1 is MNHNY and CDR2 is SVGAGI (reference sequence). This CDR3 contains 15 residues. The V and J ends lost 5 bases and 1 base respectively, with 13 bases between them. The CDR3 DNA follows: TGTGCCAGCAGTAGCCCGTATAGTGGCACAGATACGCAGTATTTT. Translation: CASSSPYSGTDTQYF.

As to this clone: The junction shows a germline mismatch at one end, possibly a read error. CDR3 nucleotides: TGTGCCAGCAGTGATCGTGCGGAGCAAGGGACCCAGTACTTC. Translation gives CASSDRAEQGTQYF. The gene calls are TRBV6-4 and TRBJ2-5; the D is unclear. This CDR3 contains 14 residues. From germline, CDR1 is MRHNA and CDR2 SNTAGT.

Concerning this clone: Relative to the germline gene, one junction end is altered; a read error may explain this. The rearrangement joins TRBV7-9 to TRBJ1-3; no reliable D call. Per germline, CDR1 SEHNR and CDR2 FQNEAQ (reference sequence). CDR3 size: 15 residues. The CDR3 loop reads CSSHPADFSGNTIYF. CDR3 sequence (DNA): TGTTCCAGCCACCCTGCGGACTTCTCTGGAAACACCATATATTTT.

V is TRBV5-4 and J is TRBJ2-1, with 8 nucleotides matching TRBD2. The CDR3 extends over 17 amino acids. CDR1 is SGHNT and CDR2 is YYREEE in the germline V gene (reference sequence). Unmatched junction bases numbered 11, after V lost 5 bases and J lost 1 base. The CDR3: CASSSKASGGSYNEQFF. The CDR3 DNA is TGTGCCAGCAGTTCCAAGGCGAGCGGGGGATCCTACAATGAGCAGTTCTTC.

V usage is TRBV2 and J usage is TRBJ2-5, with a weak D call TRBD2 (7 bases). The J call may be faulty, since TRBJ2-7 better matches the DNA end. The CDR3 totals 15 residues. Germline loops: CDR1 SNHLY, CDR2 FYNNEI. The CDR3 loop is CASTETGGGLYEQYF. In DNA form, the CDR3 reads TGTGCCAGCACCGAGACGGGGGGCGGGCTCTACGAGCAGTACTTC.

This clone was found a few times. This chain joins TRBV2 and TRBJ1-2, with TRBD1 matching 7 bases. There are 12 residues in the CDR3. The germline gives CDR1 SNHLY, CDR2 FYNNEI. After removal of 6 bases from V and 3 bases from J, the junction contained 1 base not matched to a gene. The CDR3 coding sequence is TGTGCCAGCAGCGGGACAGACTATGGCTACACCTTC. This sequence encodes CASSGTDYGYTF.

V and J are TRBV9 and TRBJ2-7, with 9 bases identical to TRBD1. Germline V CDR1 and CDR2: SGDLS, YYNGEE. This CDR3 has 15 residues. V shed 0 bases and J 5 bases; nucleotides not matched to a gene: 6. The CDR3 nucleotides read TGTGCCAGCAGCGTAGAGGGACAGGGCAACGACGAGCAGTACTTC. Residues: CASSVEGQGNDEQYF.

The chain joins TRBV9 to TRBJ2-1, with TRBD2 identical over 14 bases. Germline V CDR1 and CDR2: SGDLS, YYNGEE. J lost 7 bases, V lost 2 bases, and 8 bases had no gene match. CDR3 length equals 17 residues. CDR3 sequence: CASSVRSGLAGDNEQFF. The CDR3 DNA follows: TGTGCCAGCAGCGTGCGGTCGGGACTAGCGGGAGATAATGAGCAGTTCTTC.

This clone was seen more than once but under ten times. CDR3 protein: CASSLAPQGGNYGYTF. Here the CDR3 DNA reads TGTGCCAGCAGCTTGGCCCCACAGGGGGGTAACTATGGCTACACCTTC. The V call is TRBV5-5, the J call TRBJ1-2; 8 bases are shared with TRBD1. CDR3 length: 16 residues. The germline V gene encodes CDR1 SGHKS and CDR2 YYEKEE (reference sequence). The V and J ends lost 0 bases and 1 base, in that order; junction bases with no gene match: 5.

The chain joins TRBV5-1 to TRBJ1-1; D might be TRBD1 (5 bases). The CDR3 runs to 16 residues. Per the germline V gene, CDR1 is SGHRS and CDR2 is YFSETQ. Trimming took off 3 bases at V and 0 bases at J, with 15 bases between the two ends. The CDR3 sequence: CASSSVPTGLNTEAFF. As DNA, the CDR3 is TGCGCCAGCAGCTCGGTACCTACAGGTTTGAACACTGAAGCTTTCTTT. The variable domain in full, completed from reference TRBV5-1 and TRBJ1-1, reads KAGVTQTPRYLIKTRGQQVTLSCSPISGHRSVSWYQQTPGQGLQFLFEYFSETQRNKGNFPGRFSGRQFSNSRSEMNVSTLELGDSALYLCASSSVPTGLNTEAFFGQGTRLTVV.

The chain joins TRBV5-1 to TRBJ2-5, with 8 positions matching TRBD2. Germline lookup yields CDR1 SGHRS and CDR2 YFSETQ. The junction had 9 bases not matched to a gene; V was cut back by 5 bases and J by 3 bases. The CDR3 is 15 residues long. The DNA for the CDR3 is TGCGCCAGCAGGTTACTAGCGGCTGGTGAAGAGACCCAGTACTTC. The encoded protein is CASRLLAAGEETQYF.

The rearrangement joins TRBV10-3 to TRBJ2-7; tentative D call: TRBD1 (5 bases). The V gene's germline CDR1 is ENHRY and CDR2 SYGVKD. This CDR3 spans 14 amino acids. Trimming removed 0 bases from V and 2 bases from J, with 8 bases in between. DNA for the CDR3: TGTGCCATCAGTGAGTCGCGACAGCCCTACGAGCAGTACTTC. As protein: CAISESRQPYEQYF.

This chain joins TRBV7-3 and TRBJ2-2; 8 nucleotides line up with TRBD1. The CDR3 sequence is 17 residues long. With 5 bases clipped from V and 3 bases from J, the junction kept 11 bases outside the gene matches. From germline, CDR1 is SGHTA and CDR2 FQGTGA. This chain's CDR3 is CASSPGQGFWDTGELFF. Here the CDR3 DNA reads TGTGCCAGCAGCCCAGGACAGGGTTTTTGGGACACCGGGGAGCTGTTTTTT.

CDR3 sequence: CASSLVRTGKIHYEQYF. Written as DNA, the CDR3 is TGTGCCAGCAGCTTAGTGCGCACAGGGAAAATACACTACGAGCAGTACTTC. J is TRBJ2-7 and V is TRBV11-3; perhaps TRBD1 as D (6 bases). V gave up 1 base and J gave up 3 bases, with 19 bases separating them. Germline-derived CDR1 and CDR2 are SGHNT and YENEEA. This CDR3 is 17 amino acids long. Variable domain in full (rest from reference TRBV11-3 and TRBJ2-7): EAGVVQSPRYKIIEKKQPVAFWCNPISGHNTLYWYLQNLGQGPELLIRYENEEAVDDSQLPKDRFSAERLKGVDSTLKIQPAELGDSAVYLCASSLVRTGKIHYEQYFGPGTRLTVT.

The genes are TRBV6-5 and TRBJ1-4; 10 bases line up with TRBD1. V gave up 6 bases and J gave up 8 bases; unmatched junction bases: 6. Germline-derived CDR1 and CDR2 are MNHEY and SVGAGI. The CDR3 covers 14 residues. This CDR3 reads CASRTGGLREKLFF. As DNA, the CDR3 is TGTGCCAGCAGGACAGGGGGCTTAAGAGAAAAACTGTTTTTT.

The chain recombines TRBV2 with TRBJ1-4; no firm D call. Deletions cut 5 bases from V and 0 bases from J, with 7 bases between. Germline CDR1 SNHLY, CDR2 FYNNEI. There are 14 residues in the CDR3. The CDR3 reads CASSRVATNEKLFF. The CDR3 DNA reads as TGTGCCAGCAGTCGCGTGGCAACTAATGAAAAACTGTTTTTT.

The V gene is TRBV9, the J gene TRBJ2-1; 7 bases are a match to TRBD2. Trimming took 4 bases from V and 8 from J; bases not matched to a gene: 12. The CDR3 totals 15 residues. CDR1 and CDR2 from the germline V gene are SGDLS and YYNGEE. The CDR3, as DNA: TGTGCCAGCAGCTCGCGGGGGATACCCCACGATGAGCAGTTCTTC. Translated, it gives CASSSRGIPHDEQFF.

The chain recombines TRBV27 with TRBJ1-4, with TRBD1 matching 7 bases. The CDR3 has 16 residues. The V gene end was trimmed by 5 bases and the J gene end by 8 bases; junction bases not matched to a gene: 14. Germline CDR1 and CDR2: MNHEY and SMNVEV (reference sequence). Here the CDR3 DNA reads TGTGCCAGCAGTCCATTAGGGGCAGGGGGAAGGGAAAAACTGTTTTTT. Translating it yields CASSPLGAGGREKLFF.

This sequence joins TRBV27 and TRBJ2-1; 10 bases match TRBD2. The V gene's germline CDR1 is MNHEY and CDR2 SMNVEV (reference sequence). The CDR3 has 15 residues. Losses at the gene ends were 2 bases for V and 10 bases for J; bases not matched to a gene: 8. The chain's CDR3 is CASSLNSGGPGEQFF. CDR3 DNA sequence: TGTGCCAGCAGTTTAAATAGCGGGGGGCCGGGAGAGCAGTTCTTC.

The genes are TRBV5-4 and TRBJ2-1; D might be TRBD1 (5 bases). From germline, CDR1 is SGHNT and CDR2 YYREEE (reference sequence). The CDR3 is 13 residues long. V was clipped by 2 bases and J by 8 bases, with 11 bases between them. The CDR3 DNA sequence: TGTGCCAGCAGCTTTTACCAGGGCGATGAGCAGTTCTTC. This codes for CASSFYQGDEQFF.

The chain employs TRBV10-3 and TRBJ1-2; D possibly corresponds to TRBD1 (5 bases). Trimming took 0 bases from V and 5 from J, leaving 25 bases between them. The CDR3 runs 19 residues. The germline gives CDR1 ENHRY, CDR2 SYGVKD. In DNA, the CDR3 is TGTGCCATCAGTGAGTCCCCTGGAGGTCTGAAACCCGGGGGATATGGCTACACCTTC. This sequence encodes CAISESPGGLKPGGYGYTF.

CDR3 loop: CATRGAQETQYF. The DNA of the CDR3 is TGTGCCACACGGGGGGCCCAAGAGACCCAGTACTTC. This chain connects TRBV27 to TRBJ2-5; D may be TRBD2 (7 bases). The CDR3 runs 12 residues. The V end was cut by 10 bases, the J end by 1 base, with 10 bases between. Germline CDR1 reads MNHEY; CDR2 reads SMNVEV (reference sequence).

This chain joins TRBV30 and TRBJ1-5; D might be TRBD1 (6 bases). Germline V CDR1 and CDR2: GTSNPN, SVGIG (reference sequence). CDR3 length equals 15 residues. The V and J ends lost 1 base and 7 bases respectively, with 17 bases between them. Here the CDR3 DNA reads TGTGCCTGGAGTGAGGCAGGGGAGAGGTGGCAGCCCCAGCATTTT. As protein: CAWSEAGERWQPQHF.

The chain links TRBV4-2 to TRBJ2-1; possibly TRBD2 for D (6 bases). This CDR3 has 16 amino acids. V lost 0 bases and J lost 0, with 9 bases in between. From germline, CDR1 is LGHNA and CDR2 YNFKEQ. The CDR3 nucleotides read TGTGCCAGCAGCCAAGATACCGGGGGCTCCTACAATGAGCAGTTCTTC. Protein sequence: CASSQDTGGSYNEQFF.